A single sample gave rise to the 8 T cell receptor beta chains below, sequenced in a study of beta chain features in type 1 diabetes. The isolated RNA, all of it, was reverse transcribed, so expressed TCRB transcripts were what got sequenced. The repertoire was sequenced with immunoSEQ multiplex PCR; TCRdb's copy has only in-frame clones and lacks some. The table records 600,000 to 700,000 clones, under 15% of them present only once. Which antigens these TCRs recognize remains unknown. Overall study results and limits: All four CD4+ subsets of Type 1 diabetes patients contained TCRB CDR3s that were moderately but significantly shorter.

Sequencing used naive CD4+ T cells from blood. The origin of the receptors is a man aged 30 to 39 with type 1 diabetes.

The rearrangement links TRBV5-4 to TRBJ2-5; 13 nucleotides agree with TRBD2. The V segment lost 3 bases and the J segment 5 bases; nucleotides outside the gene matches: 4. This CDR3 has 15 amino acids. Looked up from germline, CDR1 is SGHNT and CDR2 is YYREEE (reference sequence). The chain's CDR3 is CASSSGLAGLETQYF. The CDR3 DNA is TGTGCCAGCAGCTCGGGACTAGCGGGGTTGGAGACCCAGTACTTC.

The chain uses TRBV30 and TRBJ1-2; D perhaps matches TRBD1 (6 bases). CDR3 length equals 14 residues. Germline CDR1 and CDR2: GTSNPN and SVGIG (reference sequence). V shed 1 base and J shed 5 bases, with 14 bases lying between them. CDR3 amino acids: CAWSEKGTLYGYTF. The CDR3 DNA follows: TGTGCCTGGAGTGAAAAAGGGACACTATATGGCTACACCTTC.

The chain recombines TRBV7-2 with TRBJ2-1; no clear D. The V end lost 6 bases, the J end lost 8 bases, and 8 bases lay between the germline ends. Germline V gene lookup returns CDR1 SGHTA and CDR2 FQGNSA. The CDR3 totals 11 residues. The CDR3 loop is CASRSTHEQFF. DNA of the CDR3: TGTGCCAGCAGGTCGACACATGAGCAGTTCTTC.

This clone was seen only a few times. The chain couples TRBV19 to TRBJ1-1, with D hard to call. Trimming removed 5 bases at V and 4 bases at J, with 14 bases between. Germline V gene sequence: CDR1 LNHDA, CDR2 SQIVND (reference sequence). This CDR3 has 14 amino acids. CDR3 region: CASSAILEGTEAFF. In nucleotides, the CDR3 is TGTGCCAGTAGTGCAATCCTTGAGGGCACTGAAGCTTTCTTT.

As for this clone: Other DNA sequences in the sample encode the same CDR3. CDR3 in DNA: TGTGCCAGCAGCTTCAACAAGGGCTACACCTTC. As protein: CASSFNKGYTF. V and J are TRBV7-2 and TRBJ1-2; no firm D call. From germline, CDR1 is SGHTA and CDR2 FQGNSA. V lost 3 bases and J lost 8, with 7 bases in between. CDR3 size: 11 residues.

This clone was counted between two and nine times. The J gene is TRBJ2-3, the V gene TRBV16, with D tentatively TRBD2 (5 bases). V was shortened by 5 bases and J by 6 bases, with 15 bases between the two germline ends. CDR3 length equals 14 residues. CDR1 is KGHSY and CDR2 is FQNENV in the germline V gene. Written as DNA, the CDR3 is TGTGCCAGCAGCGGCGTCACCCGAGGGGATACGCAGTATTTT. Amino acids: CASSGVTRGDTQYF.

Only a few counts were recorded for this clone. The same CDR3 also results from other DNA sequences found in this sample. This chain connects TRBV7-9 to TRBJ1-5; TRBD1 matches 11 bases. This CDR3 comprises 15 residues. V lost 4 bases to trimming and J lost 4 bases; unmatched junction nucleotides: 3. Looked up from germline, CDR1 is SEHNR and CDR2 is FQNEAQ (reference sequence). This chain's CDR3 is CASSSGTGGNQPQHF. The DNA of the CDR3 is TGTGCCAGCAGCTCCGGGACAGGGGGGAATCAGCCCCAGCATTTT.

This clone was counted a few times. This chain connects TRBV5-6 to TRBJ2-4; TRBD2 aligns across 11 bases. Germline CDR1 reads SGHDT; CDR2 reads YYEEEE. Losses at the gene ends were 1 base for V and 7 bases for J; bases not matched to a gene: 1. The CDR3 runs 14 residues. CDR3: CASSLPSGGNIQYF. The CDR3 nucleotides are TGTGCCAGCAGCTTGCCTAGCGGGGGGAACATTCAGTACTTC.